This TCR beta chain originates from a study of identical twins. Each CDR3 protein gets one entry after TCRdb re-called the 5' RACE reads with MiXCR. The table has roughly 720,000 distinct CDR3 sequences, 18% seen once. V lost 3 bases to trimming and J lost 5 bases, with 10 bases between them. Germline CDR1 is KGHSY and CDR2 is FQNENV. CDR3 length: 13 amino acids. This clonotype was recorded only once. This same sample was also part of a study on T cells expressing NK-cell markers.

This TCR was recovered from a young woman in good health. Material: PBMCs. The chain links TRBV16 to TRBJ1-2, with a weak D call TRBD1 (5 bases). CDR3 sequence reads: CASSHSGLYGYTF. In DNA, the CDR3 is TGTGCCAGCAGCCATTCAGGGCTTTATGGCTACACCTTC.